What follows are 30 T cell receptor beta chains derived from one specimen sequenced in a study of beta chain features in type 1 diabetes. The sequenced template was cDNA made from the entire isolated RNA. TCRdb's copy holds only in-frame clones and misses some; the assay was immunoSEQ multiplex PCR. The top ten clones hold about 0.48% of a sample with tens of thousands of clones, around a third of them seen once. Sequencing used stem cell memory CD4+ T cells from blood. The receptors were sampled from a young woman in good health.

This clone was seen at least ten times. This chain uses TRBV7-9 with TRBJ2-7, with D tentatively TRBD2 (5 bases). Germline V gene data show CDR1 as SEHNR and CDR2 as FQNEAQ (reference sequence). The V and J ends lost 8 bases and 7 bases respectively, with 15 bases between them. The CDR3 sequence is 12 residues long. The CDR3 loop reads CASRGPGEEQYF. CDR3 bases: TGTGCCAGCCGGGGTCCTGGGGAAGAGCAGTACTTC.

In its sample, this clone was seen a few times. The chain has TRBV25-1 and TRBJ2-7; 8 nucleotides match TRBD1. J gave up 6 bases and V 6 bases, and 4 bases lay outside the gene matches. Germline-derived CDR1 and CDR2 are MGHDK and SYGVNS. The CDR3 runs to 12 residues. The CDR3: CASRDDRGEQYF. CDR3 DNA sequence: TGTGCCAGCAGAGATGACAGGGGCGAGCAGTACTTC.

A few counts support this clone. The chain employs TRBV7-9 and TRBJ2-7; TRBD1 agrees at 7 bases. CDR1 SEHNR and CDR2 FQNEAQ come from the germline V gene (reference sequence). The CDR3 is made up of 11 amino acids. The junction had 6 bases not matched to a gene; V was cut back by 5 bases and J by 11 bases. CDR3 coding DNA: TGTGCCAGCAGCACAGACAGGGCGGAGTACTTC. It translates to CASSTDRAEYF.

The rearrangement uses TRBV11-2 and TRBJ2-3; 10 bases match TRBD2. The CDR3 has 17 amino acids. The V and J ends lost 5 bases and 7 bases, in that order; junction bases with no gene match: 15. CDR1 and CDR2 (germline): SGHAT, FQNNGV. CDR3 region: CASSPIRSAGGSYTQYF. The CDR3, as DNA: TGTGCCAGCAGCCCCATCCGGTCAGCGGGGGGGAGTTATACGCAGTATTTT. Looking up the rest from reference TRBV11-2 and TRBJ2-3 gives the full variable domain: EAGVAQSPRYKIIEKRQSVAFWCNPISGHATLYWYQQILGQGPKLLIQFQNNGVVDDSQLPKDRFSAERLKGVDSTLKIQPAKLEDSAVYLCASSPIRSAGGSYTQYFGPGTRLTVL.

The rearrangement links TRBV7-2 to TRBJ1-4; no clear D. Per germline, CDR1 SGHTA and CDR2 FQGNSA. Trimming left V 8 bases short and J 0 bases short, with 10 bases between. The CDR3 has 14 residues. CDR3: CASAQYATNEKLFF. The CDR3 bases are TGTGCCAGCGCCCAGTATGCAACTAATGAAAAACTGTTTTTT.

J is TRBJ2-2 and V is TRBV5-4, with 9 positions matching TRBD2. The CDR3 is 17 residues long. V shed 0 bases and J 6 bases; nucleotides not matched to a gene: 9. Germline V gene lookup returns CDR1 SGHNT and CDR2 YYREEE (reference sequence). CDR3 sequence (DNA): TGTGCCAGCAGCTTGGGCGAAGGTCTAGCGGGATCCGGGGAGCTGTTTTTT. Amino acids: CASSLGEGLAGSGELFF.

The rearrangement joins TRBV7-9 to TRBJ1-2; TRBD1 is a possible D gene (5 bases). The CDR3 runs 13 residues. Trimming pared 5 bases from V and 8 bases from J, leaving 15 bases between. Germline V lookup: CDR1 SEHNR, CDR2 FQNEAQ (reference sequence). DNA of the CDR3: TGTGCCAGCAGCCCCGCGGGAGGGACGGGCTACACCTTC. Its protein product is CASSPAGGTGYTF.

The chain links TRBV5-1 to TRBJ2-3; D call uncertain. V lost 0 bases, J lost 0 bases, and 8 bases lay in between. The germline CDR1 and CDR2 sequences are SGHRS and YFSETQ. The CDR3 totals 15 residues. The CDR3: CASSLGQTSTDTQYF. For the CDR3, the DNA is TGCGCCAGCAGCTTGGGGCAGACAAGCACAGATACGCAGTATTTT.

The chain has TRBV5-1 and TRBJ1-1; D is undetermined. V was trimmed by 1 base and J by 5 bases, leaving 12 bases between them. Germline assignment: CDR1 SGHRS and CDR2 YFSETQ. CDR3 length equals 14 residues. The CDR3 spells CASSLSGIGTEAFF. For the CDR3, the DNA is TGCGCCAGCAGCTTGTCGGGAATAGGTACTGAAGCTTTCTTT.

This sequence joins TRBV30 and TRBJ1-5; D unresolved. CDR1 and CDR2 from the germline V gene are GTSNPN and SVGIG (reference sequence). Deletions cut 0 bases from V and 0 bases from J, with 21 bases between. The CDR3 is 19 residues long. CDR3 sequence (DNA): TGTGCCTGGAGTGTACGCTCGGTATTGGTGGGAGGTAGCAATCAGCCCCAGCATTTT. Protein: CAWSVRSVLVGGSNQPQHF.

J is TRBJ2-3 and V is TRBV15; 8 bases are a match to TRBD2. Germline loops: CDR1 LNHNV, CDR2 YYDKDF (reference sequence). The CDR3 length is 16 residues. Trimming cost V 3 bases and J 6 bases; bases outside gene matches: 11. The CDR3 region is CATSSQGPSGWDTQYF. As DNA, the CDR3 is TGTGCCACCAGCAGCCAGGGTCCTAGCGGGTGGGATACGCAGTATTTT.

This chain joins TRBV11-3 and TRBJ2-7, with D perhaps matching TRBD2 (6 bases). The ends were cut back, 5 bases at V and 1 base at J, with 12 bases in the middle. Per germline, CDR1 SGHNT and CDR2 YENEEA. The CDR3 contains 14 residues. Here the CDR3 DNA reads TGTGCCAGCAGCGTTCCGGGGACTTCCTACGAGCAGTACTTC. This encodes CASSVPGTSYEQYF. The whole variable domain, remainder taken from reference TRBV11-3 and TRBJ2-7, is EAGVVQSPRYKIIEKKQPVAFWCNPISGHNTLYWYLQNLGQGPELLIRYENEEAVDDSQLPKDRFSAERLKGVDSTLKIQPAELGDSAVYLCASSVPGTSYEQYFGPGTRLTVT.

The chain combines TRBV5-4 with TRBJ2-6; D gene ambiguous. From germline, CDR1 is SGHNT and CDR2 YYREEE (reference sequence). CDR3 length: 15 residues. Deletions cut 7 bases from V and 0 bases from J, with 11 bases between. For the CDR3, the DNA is TGTGCCAGCGGCTCTCCAGACTCTGGGGCCAACGTCCTGACTTTC. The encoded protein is CASGSPDSGANVLTF.

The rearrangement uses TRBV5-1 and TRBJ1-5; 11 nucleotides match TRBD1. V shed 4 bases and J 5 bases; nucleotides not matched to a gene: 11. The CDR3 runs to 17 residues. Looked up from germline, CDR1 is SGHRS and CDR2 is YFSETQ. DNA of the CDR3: TGCGCCAGCAGCCCGGGAACCGGGACAGGGGGGGATCAGCCCCAGCATTTT. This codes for CASSPGTGTGGDQPQHF.

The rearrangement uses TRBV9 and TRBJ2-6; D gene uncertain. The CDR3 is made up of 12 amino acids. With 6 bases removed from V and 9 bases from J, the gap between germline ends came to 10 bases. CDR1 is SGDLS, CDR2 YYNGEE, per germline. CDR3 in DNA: TGTGCCAGCAAGTCTGGCATCAACGTCCTGACTTTC. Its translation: CASKSGINVLTF.

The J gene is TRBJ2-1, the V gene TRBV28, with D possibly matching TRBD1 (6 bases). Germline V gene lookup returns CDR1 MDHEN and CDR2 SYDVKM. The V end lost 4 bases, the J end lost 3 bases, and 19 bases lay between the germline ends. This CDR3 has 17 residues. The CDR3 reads CASSSTPGQRFYNEQFF. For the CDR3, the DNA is TGTGCCAGCAGTTCCACTCCGGGACAAAGATTCTACAATGAGCAGTTCTTC.

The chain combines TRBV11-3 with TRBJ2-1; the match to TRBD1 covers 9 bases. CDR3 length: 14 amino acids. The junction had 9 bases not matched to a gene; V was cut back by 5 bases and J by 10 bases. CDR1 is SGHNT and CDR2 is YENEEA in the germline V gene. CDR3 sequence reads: CASSAGTGLGEQFF. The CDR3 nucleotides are TGTGCCAGCAGCGCGGGGACAGGGCTGGGGGAGCAGTTCTTC.

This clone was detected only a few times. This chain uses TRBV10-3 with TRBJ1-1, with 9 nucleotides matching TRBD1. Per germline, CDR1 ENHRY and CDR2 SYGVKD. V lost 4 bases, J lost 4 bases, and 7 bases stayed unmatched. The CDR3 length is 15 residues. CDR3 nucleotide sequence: TGTGCCATCAGTGGAAGGGACAGGGTGAGCACTGAAGCTTTCTTT. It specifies CAISGRDRVSTEAFF.

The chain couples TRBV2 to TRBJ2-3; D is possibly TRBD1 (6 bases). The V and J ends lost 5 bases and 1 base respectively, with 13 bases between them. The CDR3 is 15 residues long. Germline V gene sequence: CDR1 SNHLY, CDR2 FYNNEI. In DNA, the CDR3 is TGTGCCAGCAGTCCACAGGGAGTTCGCACAGATACGCAGTATTTT. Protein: CASSPQGVRTDTQYF.

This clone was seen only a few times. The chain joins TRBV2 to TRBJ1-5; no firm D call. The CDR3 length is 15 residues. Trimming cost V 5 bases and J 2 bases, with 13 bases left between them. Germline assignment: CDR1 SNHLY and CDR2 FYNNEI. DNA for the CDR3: TGTGCCAGCAGTAAGACATCGAGAGGCAATCAGCCCCAGCATTTT. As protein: CASSKTSRGNQPQHF.

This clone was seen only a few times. The DNA of the CDR3 is TGCAGCGTAATACCCGGGAGCTCTAACACTGAAGCTTTCTTT. Translated: CSVIPGSSNTEAFF. This sequence joins TRBV29-1 and TRBJ1-1; D unresolved. Trimming pared 6 bases from V and 2 bases from J, leaving 16 bases between. The germline CDR1 and CDR2 sequences are SQVTM and ANQGSEA. The CDR3 spans 14 residues.

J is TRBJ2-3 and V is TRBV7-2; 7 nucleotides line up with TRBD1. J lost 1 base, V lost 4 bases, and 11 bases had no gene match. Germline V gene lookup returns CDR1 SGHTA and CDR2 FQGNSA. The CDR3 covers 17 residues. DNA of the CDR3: TGTGCCAGCAGCTACCTGAGAGGGGGCTCGCGCACAGATACGCAGTATTTT. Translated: CASSYLRGGSRTDTQYF.

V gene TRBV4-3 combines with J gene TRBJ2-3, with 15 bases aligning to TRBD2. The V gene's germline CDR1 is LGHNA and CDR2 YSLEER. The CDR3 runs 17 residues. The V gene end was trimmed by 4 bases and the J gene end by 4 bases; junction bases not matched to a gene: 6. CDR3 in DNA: TGCGCCAGCAGCCTAGCCGGACTAGCGGGGGGGTCAGATACGCAGTATTTT. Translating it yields CASSLAGLAGGSDTQYF.

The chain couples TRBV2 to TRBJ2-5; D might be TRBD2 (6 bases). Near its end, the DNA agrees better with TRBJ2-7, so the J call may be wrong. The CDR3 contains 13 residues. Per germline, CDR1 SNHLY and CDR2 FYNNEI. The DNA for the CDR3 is TGTGCCAGCAGTGGTAGCGGATTCTACGAGCAGTACTTC. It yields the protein CASSGSGFYEQYF.

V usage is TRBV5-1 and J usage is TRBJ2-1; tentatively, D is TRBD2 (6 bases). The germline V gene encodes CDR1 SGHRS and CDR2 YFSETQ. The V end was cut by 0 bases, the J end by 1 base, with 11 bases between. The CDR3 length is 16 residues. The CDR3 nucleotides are TGCGCCAGCAGCTTGGATGGAGGGGAATCCTACAATGAGCAGTTCTTC. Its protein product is CASSLDGGESYNEQFF.

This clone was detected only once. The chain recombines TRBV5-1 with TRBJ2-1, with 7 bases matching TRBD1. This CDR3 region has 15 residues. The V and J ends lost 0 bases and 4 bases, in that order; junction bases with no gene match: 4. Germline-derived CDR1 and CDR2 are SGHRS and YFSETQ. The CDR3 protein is CASSLEWTGYNEQFF. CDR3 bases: TGCGCCAGCAGCTTGGAATGGACAGGTTACAATGAGCAGTTCTTC. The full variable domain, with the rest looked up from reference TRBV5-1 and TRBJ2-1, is KAGVTQTPRYLIKTRGQQVTLSCSPISGHRSVSWYQQTPGQGLQFLFEYFSETQRNKGNFPGRFSGRQFSNSRSEMNVSTLELGDSALYLCASSLEWTGYNEQFFGPGTRLTVL.

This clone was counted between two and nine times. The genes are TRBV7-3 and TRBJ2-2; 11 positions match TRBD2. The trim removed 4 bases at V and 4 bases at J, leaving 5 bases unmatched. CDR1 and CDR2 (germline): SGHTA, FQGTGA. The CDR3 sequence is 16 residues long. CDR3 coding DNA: TGTGCCAGCAGCTCTAGCGGGGGGTCTCTCACCGGGGAGCTGTTTTTT. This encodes CASSSSGGSLTGELFF.

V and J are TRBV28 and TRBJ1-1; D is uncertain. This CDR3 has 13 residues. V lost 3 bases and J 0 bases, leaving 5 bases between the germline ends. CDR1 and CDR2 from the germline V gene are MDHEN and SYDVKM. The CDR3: CASSLRLNTEAFF. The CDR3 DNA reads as TGTGCCAGCAGTTTGAGGTTGAACACTGAAGCTTTCTTT.

In nucleotides, the CDR3 is TGTGCCAGCAGCCAAGATGTGCTAGCTAGGTCCTACGAGCAGTACTTC. This translates into CASSQDVLARSYEQYF. The chain recombines TRBV4-2 with TRBJ2-7; perhaps TRBD2 as D (5 bases). From germline, CDR1 is LGHNA and CDR2 YNFKEQ. This CDR3 is 16 amino acids long. V gave up 0 bases and J gave up 1 base, with 13 bases separating them.

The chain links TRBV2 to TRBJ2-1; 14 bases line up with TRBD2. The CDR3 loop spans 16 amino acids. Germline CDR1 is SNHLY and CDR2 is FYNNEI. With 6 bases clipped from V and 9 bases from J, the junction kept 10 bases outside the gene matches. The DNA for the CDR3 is TGTGCCAGCAGCAAGCAGGGACTAGCGGGAGTGGGTGAGCAGTTCTTC. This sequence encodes CASSKQGLAGVGEQFF.